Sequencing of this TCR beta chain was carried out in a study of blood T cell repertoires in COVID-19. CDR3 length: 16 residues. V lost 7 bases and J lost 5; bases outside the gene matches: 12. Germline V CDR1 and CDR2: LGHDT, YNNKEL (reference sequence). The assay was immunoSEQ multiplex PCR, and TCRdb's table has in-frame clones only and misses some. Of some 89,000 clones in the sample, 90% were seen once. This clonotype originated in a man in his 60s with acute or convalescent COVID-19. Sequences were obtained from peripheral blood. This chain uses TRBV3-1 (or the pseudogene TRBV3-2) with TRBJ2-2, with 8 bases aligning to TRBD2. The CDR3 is CASISSGTRSTGELFF. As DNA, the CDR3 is TGTGCCAGCATCAGCTCCGGGACTAGGAGTACCGGGGAGCTGTTTTTT.